This T cell receptor (beta chain) was recorded in a study of blood T cell repertoires in COVID-19. Profiling relied on immunoSEQ multiplex PCR, and the TCRdb table lists in-frame clones only, not all of them. The sample includes under 250,000 clones, about nine tenths of them seen just once. This clone appeared a single time. CDR3 length: 16 residues. Germline V gene sequence: CDR1 SNHLY, CDR2 FYNNEI. The ends lost 0 bases at V and 4 bases at J; junction bases unmatched: 7. The sequenced sample was peripheral blood. This sequence originates from a middle-aged woman with acute or convalescent COVID-19. The chain couples TRBV2 to TRBJ1-2, with 8 nucleotides matching TRBD1. The CDR3 loop is CASSEARGQGTYGYTF. The CDR3 DNA reads TGTGCCAGCAGTGAAGCGCGTGGACAGGGTACCTATGGCTACACCTTC.